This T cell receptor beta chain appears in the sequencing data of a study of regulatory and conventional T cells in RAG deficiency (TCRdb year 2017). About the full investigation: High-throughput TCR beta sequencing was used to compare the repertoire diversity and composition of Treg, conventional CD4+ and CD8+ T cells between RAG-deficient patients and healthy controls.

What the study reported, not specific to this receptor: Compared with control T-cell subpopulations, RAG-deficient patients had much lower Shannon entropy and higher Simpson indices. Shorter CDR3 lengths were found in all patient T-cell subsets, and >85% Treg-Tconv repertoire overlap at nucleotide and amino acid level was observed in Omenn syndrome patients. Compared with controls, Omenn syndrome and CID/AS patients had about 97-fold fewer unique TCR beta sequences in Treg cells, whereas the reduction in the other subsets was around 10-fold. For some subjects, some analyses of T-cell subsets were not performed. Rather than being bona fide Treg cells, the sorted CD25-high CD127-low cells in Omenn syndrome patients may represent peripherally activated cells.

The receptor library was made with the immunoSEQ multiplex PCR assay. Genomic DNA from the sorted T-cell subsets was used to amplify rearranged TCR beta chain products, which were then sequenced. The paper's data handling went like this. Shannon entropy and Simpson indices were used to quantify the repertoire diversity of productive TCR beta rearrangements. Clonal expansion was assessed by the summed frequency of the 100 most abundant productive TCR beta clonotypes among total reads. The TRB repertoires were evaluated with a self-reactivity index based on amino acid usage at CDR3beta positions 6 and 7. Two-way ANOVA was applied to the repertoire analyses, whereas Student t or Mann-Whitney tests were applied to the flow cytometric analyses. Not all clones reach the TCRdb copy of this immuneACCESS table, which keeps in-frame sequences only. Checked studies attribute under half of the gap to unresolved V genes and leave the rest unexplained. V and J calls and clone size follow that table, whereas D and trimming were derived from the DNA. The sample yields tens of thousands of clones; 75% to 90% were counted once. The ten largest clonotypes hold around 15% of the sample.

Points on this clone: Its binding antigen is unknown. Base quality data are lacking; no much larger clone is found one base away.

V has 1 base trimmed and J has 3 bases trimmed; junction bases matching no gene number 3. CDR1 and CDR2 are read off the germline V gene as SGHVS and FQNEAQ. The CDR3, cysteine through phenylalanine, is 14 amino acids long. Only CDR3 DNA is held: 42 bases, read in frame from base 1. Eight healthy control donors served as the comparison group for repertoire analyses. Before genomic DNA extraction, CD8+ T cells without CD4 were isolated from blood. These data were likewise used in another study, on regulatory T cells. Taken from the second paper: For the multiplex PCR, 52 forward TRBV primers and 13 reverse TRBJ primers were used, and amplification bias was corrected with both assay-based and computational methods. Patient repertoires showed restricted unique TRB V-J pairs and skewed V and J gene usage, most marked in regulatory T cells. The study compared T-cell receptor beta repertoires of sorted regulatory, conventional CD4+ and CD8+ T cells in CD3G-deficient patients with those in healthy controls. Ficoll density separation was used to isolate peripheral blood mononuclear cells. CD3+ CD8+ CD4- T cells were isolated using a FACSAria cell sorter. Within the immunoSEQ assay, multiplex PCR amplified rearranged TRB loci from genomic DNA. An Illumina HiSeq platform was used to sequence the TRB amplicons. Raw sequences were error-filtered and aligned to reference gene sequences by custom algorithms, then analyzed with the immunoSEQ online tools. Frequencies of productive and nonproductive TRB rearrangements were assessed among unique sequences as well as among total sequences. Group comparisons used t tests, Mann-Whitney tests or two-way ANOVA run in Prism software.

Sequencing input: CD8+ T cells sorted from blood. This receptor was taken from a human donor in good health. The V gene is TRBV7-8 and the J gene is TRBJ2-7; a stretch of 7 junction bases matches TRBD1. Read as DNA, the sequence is TGTGCCAGCAGCTTAGGCCAGGGGGTCTACGAGCAGTACTTC. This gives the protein CASSLGQGVYEQYF.